This TCR beta chain derives from a study of blood T cell repertoires in COVID-19. The CDR3 extends over 15 amino acids. V dropped 6 bases and J dropped 8; count of bases not matched to a gene: 10. Germline V gene lookup returns CDR1 KGHSH and CDR2 LQKENI. Using immunoSEQ multiplex PCR, the repertoire was profiled, and TCRdb retains in-frame clones only, with some absent. The data hold about 70,000 clones, with approximately 83% observed a single time. The chain is built from TRBV18 and TRBJ2-1; 10 nucleotides match TRBD2. The sample consisted of peripheral blood. The sequence came from a man older than 75 with acute or convalescent COVID-19. This CDR3 is CASSPLAGAGHEQFF. The DNA of the CDR3 is TGTGCCAGCTCCCCCCTAGCGGGAGCAGGCCATGAGCAGTTCTTC. Full variable domain (outside the CDR3, taken from reference TRBV18 and TRBJ2-1): NAGVMQNPRHLVRRRGQEARLRCSPMKGHSHVYWYRQLPEEGLKFMVYLQKENIIDESGMPKERFSAEFPKEGPSILRIQQVVRGDSAAYFCASSPLAGAGHEQFFGPGTRLTVL.